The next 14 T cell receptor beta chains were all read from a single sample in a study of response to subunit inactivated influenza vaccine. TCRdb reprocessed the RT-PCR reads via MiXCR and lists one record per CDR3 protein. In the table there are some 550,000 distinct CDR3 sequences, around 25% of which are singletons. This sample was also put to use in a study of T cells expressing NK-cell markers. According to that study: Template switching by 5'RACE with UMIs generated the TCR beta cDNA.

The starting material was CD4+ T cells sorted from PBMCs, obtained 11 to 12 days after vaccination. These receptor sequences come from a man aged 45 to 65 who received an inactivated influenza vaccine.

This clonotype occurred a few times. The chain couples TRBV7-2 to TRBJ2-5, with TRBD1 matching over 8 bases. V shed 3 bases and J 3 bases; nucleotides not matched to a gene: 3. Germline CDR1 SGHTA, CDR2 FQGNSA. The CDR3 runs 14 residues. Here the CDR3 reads CASSFKQGEETQYF. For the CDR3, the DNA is TGTGCCAGCAGCTTCAAACAGGGGGAAGAGACCCAGTACTTC. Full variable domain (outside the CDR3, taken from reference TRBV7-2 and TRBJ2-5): GAGVSQSPSNKVTEKGKDVELRCDPISGHTALYWYRQSLGQGLEFLIYFQGNSAPDKSGLPSDRFSAERTGGSVSTLTIQRTQQEDSAVYLCASSFKQGEETQYFGPGTRLLVL.

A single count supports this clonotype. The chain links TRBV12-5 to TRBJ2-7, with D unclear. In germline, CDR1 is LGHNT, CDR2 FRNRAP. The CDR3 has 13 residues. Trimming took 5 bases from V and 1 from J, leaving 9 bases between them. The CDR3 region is CASGPPPSYEQYF. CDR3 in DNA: TGTGCTAGTGGTCCACCTCCGTCCTACGAGCAGTACTTC.

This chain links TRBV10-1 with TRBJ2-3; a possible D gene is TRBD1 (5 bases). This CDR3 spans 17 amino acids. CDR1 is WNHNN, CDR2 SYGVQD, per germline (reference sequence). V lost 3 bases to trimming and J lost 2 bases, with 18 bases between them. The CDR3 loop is CASSDRPGIVATDTQYF. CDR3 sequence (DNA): TGCGCCAGCAGTGATCGTCCAGGGATCGTTGCCACAGATACGCAGTATTTT.

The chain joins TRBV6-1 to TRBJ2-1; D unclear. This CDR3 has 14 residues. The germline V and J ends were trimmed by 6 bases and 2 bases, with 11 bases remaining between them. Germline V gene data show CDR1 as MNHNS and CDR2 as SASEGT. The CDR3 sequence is CASRPRGTYNEQFF. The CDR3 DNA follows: TGTGCCAGCAGACCTAGAGGAACCTACAATGAGCAGTTCTTC.

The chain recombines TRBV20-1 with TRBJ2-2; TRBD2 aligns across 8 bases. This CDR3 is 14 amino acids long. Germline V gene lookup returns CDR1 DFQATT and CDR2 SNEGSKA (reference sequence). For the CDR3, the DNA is TGCAGCGTATTAGCGGGGCCGAACACCGGGGAGCTGTTTTTT. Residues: CSVLAGPNTGELFF.

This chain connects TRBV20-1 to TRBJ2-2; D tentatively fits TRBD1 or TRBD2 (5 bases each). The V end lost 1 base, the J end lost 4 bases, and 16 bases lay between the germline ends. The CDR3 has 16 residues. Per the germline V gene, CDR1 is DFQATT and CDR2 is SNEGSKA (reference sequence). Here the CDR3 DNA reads TGCAGTGCTAGAGTTCTACATGGGGGTTTCACCGGGGAGCTGTTTTTT. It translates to CSARVLHGGFTGELFF.

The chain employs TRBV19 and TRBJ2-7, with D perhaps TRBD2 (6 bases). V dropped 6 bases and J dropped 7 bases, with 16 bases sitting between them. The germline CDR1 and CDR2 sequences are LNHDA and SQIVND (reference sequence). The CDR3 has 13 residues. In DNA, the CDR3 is TGTGCCAGTAGCCGTCGGGAGCCCTCGGAGCAGTACTTC. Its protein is CASSRREPSEQYF.

CDR3 protein: CASSLASGSGNTIYF. In DNA, the CDR3 is TGTGCCAGCAGCTTAGCTTCTGGTTCTGGAAACACCATATATTTT. The chain carries TRBV7-9 and TRBJ1-3; D gene unclear. This CDR3 contains 15 residues. Per the germline V gene, CDR1 is SEHNR and CDR2 is FQNEAQ (reference sequence). V was shortened by 0 bases and J by 1 base, with 7 bases between the two germline ends.

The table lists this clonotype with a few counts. CDR3 nucleotides: TGCGCCAGCAGTGAGTCTGTAGCGGGAGGGAATGAGCAGTTCTTC. The encoded protein is CASSESVAGGNEQFF. The chain carries TRBV10-2 and TRBJ2-1; 11 bases agree with TRBD2. Germline CDR1 is WSHSY and CDR2 is SAAADI. The V gene end was trimmed by 0 bases and the J gene end by 7 bases; junction bases not matched to a gene: 2. This CDR3 region has 15 residues.

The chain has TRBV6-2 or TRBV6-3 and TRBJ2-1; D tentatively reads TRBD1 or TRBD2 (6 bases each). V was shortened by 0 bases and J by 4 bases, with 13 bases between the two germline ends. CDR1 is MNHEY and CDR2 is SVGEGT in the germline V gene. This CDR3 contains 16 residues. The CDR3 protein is CASSYSSGAGYNEQFF. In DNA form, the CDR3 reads TGTGCCAGCAGTTACTCCTCGGGGGCAGGGTACAATGAGCAGTTCTTC.

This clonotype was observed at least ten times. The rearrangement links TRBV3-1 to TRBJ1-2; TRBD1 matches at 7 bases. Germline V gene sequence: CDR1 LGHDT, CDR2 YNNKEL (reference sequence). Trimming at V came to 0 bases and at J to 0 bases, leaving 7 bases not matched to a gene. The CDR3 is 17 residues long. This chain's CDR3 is CASSQDSGTAANYGYTF. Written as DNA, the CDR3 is TGTGCCAGCAGCCAAGATTCCGGGACAGCTGCTAACTATGGCTACACCTTC.

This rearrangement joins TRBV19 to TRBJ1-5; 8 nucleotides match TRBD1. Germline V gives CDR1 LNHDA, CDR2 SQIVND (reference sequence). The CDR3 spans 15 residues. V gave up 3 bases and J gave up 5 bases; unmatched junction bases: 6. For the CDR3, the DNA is TGTGCCAGTAGTATGACAGGGGCGCGGGATCAGCCCCAGCATTTT. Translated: CASSMTGARDQPQHF.

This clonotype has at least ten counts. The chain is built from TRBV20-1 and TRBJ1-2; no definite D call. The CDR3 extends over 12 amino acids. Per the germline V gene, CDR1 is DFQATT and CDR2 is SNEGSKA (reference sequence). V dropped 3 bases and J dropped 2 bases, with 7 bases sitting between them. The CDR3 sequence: CSASELNYGYTF. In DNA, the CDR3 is TGCAGTGCTAGCGAGTTGAACTATGGCTACACCTTC.

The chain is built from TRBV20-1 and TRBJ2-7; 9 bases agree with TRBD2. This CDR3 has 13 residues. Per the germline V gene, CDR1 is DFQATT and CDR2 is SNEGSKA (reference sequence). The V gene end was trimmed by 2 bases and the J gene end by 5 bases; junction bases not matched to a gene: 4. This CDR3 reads CSARLAGRDEQYF. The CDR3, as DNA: TGCAGTGCTAGACTAGCGGGGAGGGACGAGCAGTACTTC.